The T cell receptor beta chain under discussion was sequenced for a study of blood T cell repertoires in COVID-19. Whole-study context: Donors in the United States, Italy and Spain gave samples during acute or convalescent COVID-19.

In the source study's methods: Estimation of nucleated cell counts was performed using reference gene primer amplification. Clones were sequenced by immunoSEQ multiplex PCR, and TCRdb holds only the in-frame ones, with some missing. The V and J calls and clone size were taken over from that table, and D and trimming were inferred from the DNA. The table includes some 150,000 clones, around four fifths detected once. Cohorts were based on clinical histories the participants reported. Two negative PCRs, clearance, or symptom resolution were required of recovered Cohort 3 donors. Sequenced: PBMCs or T cells enriched from blood (not recorded which). This receptor was identified in a woman in her 40s who had recovered from COVID-19.

The DNA for the CDR3 is TGTGCCAGCAGTGCACGGGCCTATAATTCACCCCTCCACTTT. It is translated as CASSARAYNSPLHF. The rearrangement uses TRBV2 and TRBJ1-6, with D unclear. Germline V gene data show CDR1 as SNHLY and CDR2 as FYNNEI. V gave up 4 bases and J gave up 2 bases, with 6 bases separating them. The CDR3 length is 14 residues.